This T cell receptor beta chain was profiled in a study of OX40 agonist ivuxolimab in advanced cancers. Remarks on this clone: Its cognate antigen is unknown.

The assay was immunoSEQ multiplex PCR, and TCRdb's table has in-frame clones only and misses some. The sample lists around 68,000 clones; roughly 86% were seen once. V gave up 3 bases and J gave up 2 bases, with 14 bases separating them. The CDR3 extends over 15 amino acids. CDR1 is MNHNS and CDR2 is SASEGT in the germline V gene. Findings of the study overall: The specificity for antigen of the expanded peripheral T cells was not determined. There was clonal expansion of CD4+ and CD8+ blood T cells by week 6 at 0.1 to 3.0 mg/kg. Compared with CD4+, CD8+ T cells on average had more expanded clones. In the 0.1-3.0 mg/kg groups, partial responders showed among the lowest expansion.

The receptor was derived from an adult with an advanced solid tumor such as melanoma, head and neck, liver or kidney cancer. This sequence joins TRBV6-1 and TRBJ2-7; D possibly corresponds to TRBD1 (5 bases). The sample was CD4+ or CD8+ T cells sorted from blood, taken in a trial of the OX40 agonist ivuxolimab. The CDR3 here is CASSDSLDKAYEQYF. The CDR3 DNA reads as TGTGCCAGCAGTGACTCTCTGGACAAGGCCTACGAGCAGTACTTC.